This entry features one T cell receptor beta chain sequence. This clone was counted between two and nine times. Its cognate antigen has yet to be identified. Base qualities were left out, and no much larger clone turns up one base away. The CDR3 runs 13 residues from the cysteine to the phenylalanine. CDR3 DNA only is kept here, 39 bases in frame from base 1. The germline V gene encodes CDR1 SGHRS and CDR2 YFSETQ. For this chain, trimming is 6 bases at the V end and 2 bases at the J end, and the number of junction bases without a gene match is 5. The donors were healthy, HIV-negative adults who had no recently reported acute infections or vaccinations. Every donor was a Caucasian adult living in Nashville, Tennessee, USA. CD8 memory samples combined magnetically selected CD45RO+ cells with CCR7-negative CD45RA+ effector memory (TemRA) cells. Blood was collected by leukapheresis, and PBMCs were isolated by Ficoll-Histopaque density gradient centrifugation and then cryopreserved in liquid nitrogen vapor phase. Analytical flow cytometry was used to check the purity and quantity of every magnetically sorted T cell population. Genomic DNA was isolated from each sorted fraction and quantified by UV absorbance on a Nanodrop 2000c.

The data derive from a study of shared clonotypes between healthy human individuals (dated by TCRdb to 2018 to 2021). With regard to the full study: Three men and a couple of women, aged 18 to 49 years, made up the cohort. For each donor, CD4 naive and CD4 memory were each given three plates, CD8 naive was given two plates, and CD8 memory was given one plate. To estimate repertoire size and how much clonotype sharing occurs between individuals, the study deeply sequenced the blood TCR repertoires of five healthy adults. Different laboratories and diverse techniques were used to prepare libraries and sequence TCR repertoires, to increase sequencing depth and limit assay-specific biases. Leukapheresis yielded between about 0.85 and 9 billion PBMCs per donor.

The full study reports these points: Because the study included only a small number of donors, the genetic and exposure-history diversity represented was limited. Around 5% of naive CD4, roughly 3.5% of naive CD8, about 2.1% of memory CD4, and around 0.4% of memory CD8 clonotypes were shared across several donors. Rarefaction of sorted-subset datasets indicated incomplete sequencing despite the large sequencing depth. Pairwise subsampling indicated that sequencing depth was expected to affect the degree of clonotype sharing among donors. Compared with non-shared clonotypes, the clonotypes found in all four sorted-subset donors had higher generation probabilities. Naive subsets generally had larger estimated clonotype richness than memory subsets did. Sampling was restricted to blood, and TCR repertoires in tissue are likely to differ from TCR repertoires in blood.

Using the deep immunoSEQ assay, TCR CDR3 regions were amplified from genomic DNA by multiplex PCR. Extracted genomic DNA from each cell subset was distributed evenly across all wells of several immunoSEQ 96-well plates, and each plate was treated as a replicate. For sorted subsets, approximately 190 ng of genomic DNA, equivalent to some 33,000 T cell genomes, went into each replicate PCR. Purified libraries were quantified with a Qubit 3.0 fluorometer, sized on a Bioanalyzer 2100, and re-quantified with the KAPA Library Quantification kit. A separate single-read 150-cycle Illumina NextSeq 550 flow cell was used to sequence each immunoSEQ 96-well plate. In the original analysis: Because the immunoSEQ output included only junctional sequences and no quality scores, the filtering could not be the same as the filtering used for full-length reads. Sequences were annotated with PyIR, a Python wrapper for IgBLAST v1.9, using IMGT germline references to assign V/J genes and CDR3. Reads were filtered out if the reads had weak V/J assignments (E-value above 1e-6), no CDR3, stop codons, out-of-frame junctions, or ambiguous translated residues. A V3J clonotype was defined by an identical inferred V gene, J gene, and CDR3 amino acid sequence. The percentage overlap between two repertoires was calculated by dividing the number of shared unique clonotypes by the size of the smaller repertoire. Richness of each repertoire was evaluated using RTK rarefaction, the Chao1 estimator, and Recon v2.1 estimates of unobserved clonotypes. OLGA was used to compute generation probabilities for all TCRbeta clonotypes that the gDNA method yielded from a handful of donors. Entries here come from immuneACCESS through TCRdb and include only in-frame sequences with V and J called. Some clones fail to appear in such tables; in the studies checked, an unresolved V gene covers under half of the shortfall, and the cause of the remainder is unknown. V and J calls and clone size are as listed in that table; D and trimming were resolved from the DNA. In this sample the table shows about 110,000 clones, 67% of which occur a single time. The ten biggest clones cover about 24% of the sample.

The chain is encoded by TRBV5-1 joined to TRBJ2-7, and 7 bases in between align with TRBD2. Input material: memory CD8+ T cells sorted from blood. In light of the paper, this sample's cell subset or site label describes: CD45RO+ cells pooled with CCR7-negative TemRA cells. This receptor was obtained from a young woman in good health. CDR3 sequence: CASKLAEAYEQYF. The DNA reads TGCGCCAGCAAGCTAGCGGAGGCCTACGAGCAGTACTTC.